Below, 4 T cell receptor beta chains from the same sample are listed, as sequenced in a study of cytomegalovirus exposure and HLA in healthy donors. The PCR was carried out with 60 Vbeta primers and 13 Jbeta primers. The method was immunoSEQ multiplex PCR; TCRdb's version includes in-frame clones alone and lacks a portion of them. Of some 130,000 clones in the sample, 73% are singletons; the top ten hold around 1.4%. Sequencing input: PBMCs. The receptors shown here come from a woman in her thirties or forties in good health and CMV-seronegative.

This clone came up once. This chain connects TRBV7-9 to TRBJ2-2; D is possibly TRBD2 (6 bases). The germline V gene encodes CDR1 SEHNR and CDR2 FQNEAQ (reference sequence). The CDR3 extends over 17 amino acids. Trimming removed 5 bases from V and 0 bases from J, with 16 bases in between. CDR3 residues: CASSRPYSGPNTGELFF. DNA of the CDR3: TGTGCCAGCAGCCGTCCCTATAGCGGCCCGAACACCGGGGAGCTGTTTTTT.

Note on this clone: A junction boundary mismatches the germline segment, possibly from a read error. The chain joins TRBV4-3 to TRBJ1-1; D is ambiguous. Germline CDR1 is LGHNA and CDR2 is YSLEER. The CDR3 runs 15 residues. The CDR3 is CASSQDSDGNIEAFF. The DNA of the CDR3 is TGCGCCAGCAGCCAAGATTCGGACGGGAACATTGAAGCTTTCTTT.

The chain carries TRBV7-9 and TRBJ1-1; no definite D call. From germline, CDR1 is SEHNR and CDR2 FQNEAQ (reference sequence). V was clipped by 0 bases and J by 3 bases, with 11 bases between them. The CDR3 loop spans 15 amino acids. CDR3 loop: CASSLALGRDTEAFF. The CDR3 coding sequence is TGTGCCAGCAGCTTAGCGCTTGGGCGTGACACTGAAGCTTTCTTT.

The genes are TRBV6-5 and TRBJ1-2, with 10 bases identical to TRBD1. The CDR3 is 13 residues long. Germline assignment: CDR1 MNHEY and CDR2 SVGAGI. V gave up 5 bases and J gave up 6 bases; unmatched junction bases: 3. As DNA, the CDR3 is TGTGCCAGCAGTGAGGGACAGGGGAATGGCTACACCTTC. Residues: CASSEGQGNGYTF.